These 18 T cell receptor beta chains came from one sample sequenced in a study of regulatory T cells in long-lasting Graves disease. Time point of the sample: newly diagnosed GD, antithyroid drugs for less than 3 months. PBMC-derived RNA was used for the TCR library. Arm-PCR of CDR3 regions and iRepertoire HTBI primers were the basis on which TCR beta libraries were built. MiXCR, run by TCRdb on the multiplex PCR reads, gives a single entry per CDR3 protein. The table includes 400,000 to 500,000 distinct CDR3 sequences, 16% detected once. These data were also filed under a second study, of T cells in Graves' hyperthyroidism and ophthalmopathy.

Here the sequenced sample was peripheral blood mononuclear cells (PBMCs), taken at new diagnosis, from a patient treated with antithyroid drugs. Receptors were obtained from a woman younger than 30 with Graves disease.

This clonotype has ten or more counts. The V gene is TRBV20-1, the J gene TRBJ2-7; D possibly uses TRBD1 or TRBD2 (5 bases each). Trimming took off 4 bases at V and 5 bases at J, with 9 bases between the two ends. Germline values: CDR1 DFQATT, CDR2 SNEGSKA (reference sequence). The CDR3 sequence is 11 residues long. The DNA of the CDR3 is TGCAGTGCTAAGAGGGGTGACGAGCAGTACTTC. It encodes CSAKRGDEQYF.

The chain carries TRBV5-5 and TRBJ2-3; D may be TRBD1 or TRBD2 (6 bases each). The V end was cut by 4 bases, the J end by 2 bases, with 14 bases between. The CDR3 covers 15 residues. The germline V gene encodes CDR1 SGHKS and CDR2 YYEKEE (reference sequence). Written as DNA, the CDR3 is TGTGCCAGCAGCCAAGTGGAGGGGGACACAGATACGCAGTATTTT. Protein product: CASSQVEGDTDTQYF.

This clonotype has a count of ten or more. The V call is TRBV18, the J call TRBJ2-7; the match to TRBD2 covers 7 bases. The V and J ends lost 6 bases and 5 bases, in that order; junction bases with no gene match: 7. This CDR3 spans 13 amino acids. In germline, CDR1 is KGHSH, CDR2 LQKENI. CDR3 nucleotide sequence: TGTGCCAGCTCGGACGGACTAGTCGACGAGCAGTACTTC. Amino acids: CASSDGLVDEQYF.

This clonotype was counted a few times. This sequence joins TRBV4-1 and TRBJ1-6; D is undetermined. This CDR3 has 16 residues. Germline V gives CDR1 MGHRA, CDR2 YSYEKL. V was cut by 0 bases and J by 5 bases, with 11 bases left in between. This chain's CDR3 is CASSQDRTVDNSPLHF. The DNA for the CDR3 is TGCGCCAGCAGCCAAGACCGTACAGTGGATAATTCACCCCTCCACTTT.

This clonotype was seen a few times. The chain combines TRBV27 with TRBJ1-2; D remains unclear. Germline CDR1 is MNHEY and CDR2 is SMNVEV (reference sequence). The V gene lost 1 base and the J gene lost 0 bases, with 12 bases spanning the gap. The CDR3 contains 16 residues. CDR3 in amino acids: CASSLFFGDSNYGYTF. The CDR3 coding sequence is TGTGCCAGCAGTTTATTTTTCGGGGATTCTAACTATGGCTACACCTTC.

The table lists this clonotype with many counts. CDR3 in DNA: TGTGCCAGCAGTTTGCAAGTTGGCGCAGATACGCAGTATTTT. It translates to CASSLQVGADTQYF. This chain joins TRBV12-3 or TRBV12-4 and TRBJ2-3; no firm D call. Trimming took 3 bases from V and 4 from J, leaving 11 bases between them. CDR3 length: 14 residues.

This clonotype showed up just a few times. The V and J genes are TRBV7-3 and TRBJ2-2, with TRBD2 matching over 7 bases. The CDR3 has 16 residues. The germline CDR1 and CDR2 sequences are SGHTA and FQGTGA. V dropped 2 bases and J dropped 1; count of bases not matched to a gene: 4. The chain's CDR3 is CASSLASGKNTGELFF. The DNA for the CDR3 is TGTGCCAGCAGCTTAGCTAGCGGCAAGAACACCGGGGAGCTGTTTTTT.

This clonotype was seen only a few times. The chain carries TRBV15 and TRBJ1-6; D remains ambiguous. The V gene lost 4 bases and the J gene lost 8 bases, with 9 bases spanning the gap. This CDR3 has 13 residues. The germline V gene has CDR1 LNHNV and CDR2 YYDKDF (reference sequence). The CDR3, as DNA: TGTGCCACCAGCATGAAGGACTATTCACCCCTCCACTTT. This codes for CATSMKDYSPLHF.

This clonotype came up a few times. The chain combines TRBV6-2 or TRBV6-3 with TRBJ2-7; 8 bases are shared with TRBD1. CDR1 and CDR2 from the germline V gene are MNHEY and SVGEGT. This CDR3 has 16 amino acids. Losses at the gene ends were 8 bases for V and 8 bases for J; bases not matched to a gene: 20. In DNA, the CDR3 is TGTGCCAGCTCAGTGAGGCCGGGACAGGAATCATTTAAGCAGTACTTC. As protein: CASSVRPGQESFKQYF.

This clonotype was counted ten times or more. This chain connects TRBV14 to TRBJ2-7; D is unresolved. From germline, CDR1 is SGHDN and CDR2 FVKESK. V lost 1 base, J lost 4 bases, and 8 bases lay in between. CDR3 length: 13 amino acids. CDR3 sequence reads: CASSQGDGYEQYF. CDR3 DNA: TGTGCCAGCAGCCAAGGCGACGGGTACGAGCAGTACTTC.

This clonotype was seen more than once but under ten times. The chain uses TRBV19 and TRBJ2-7; TRBD2 agrees at 9 bases. V shed 5 bases, J shed 3 bases, and the junction held 5 bases outside the gene matches. Germline lookup yields CDR1 LNHDA and CDR2 SQIVND (reference sequence). CDR3 length equals 14 residues. In nucleotides, the CDR3 is TGTGCCAGTAGTCGTAGCGGGAGTTTCTACGAGCAGTACTTC. It is translated as CASSRSGSFYEQYF.

This clonotype was observed a handful of times. The chain employs TRBV6-5 and TRBJ2-1; weak D call: TRBD1 (6 bases). The length of the CDR3 is 15 residues. Trimming cost V 0 bases and J 2 bases, with 8 bases left between them. Germline V gene sequence: CDR1 MNHEY, CDR2 SVGAGI. CDR3 amino acids: CASSYSQGTYNEQFF. Written as DNA, the CDR3 is TGTGCCAGCAGTTACTCGCAGGGGACCTACAATGAGCAGTTCTTC.

This clonotype was seen at least ten times. The chain links TRBV7-2 to TRBJ2-2, with D possibly being TRBD1 (6 bases). The ends were cut back, 5 bases at V and 7 bases at J, with 17 bases in the middle. Per germline, CDR1 SGHTA and CDR2 FQGNSA. This CDR3 has 15 amino acids. CDR3 bases: TGTGCCAGCAGCACCCAATCCACAGGGTACGGGGAGCTGTTTTTT. This translates into CASSTQSTGYGELFF.

Many counts were recorded for this clonotype. The rearrangement uses TRBV20-1 and TRBJ2-1, with TRBD2 matching over 8 bases. This CDR3 has 14 residues. CDR1 is DFQATT, CDR2 SNEGSKA, per germline (reference sequence). Trimming took 1 base from V and 9 from J; bases not matched to a gene: 8. CDR3 sequence: CSARGISGIAEQFF. The CDR3 coding sequence is TGCAGTGCTAGAGGGATTAGCGGGATAGCTGAGCAGTTCTTC.

This clonotype was detected many times. This chain joins TRBV2 and TRBJ2-7; no definite D call. Per germline, CDR1 SNHLY and CDR2 FYNNEI. The V end was cut by 6 bases, the J end by 6 bases, with 18 bases between. CDR3 length: 14 residues. DNA of the CDR3: TGTGCCAGCAGGGCAAATACACTCTCTCTCGAGCAGTACTTC. Residues: CASRANTLSLEQYF. Using reference TRBV2 and TRBJ2-7 for the parts outside the CDR3, the full variable domain is EPEVTQTPSHQVTQMGQEVILRCVPISNHLYFYWYRQILGQKVEFLVSFYNNEISEKSEIFDDQFSVERPDGSNFTLKIRSTKLEDSAMYFCASRANTLSLEQYFGPGTRLTVT.

This clonotype was picked up a small number of times. The chain is built from TRBV5-6 and TRBJ2-5; tentative D call: TRBD2 (7 bases). Per the germline V gene, CDR1 is SGHDT and CDR2 is YYEEEE. V lost 4 bases, J lost 0 bases, and 13 bases lay in between. The CDR3 has 15 amino acids. DNA for the CDR3: TGTGCCAGCAGCGGAGGGGGGGGGTACCAAGAGACCCAGTACTTC. The encoded protein is CASSGGGGYQETQYF. The full variable domain, completed using reference TRBV5-6 and TRBJ2-5, is DAGVTQSPTHLIKTRGQQVTLRCSPKSGHDTVSWYQQALGQGPQFIFQYYEEEERQRGNFPDRFSGHQFPNYSSELNVNALLLGDSALYLCASSGGGGYQETQYFGPGTRLLVL.

This clonotype was counted only a few times. The chain employs TRBV10-1 and TRBJ2-1; 7 bases map to TRBD1. Germline V gene sequence: CDR1 WNHNN, CDR2 SYGVQD (reference sequence). The CDR3 covers 14 residues. V gave up 6 bases and J gave up 2 bases; unmatched junction bases: 4. The CDR3 DNA is TGCGCCAGCAGCTCGACAGGGACCTACAATGAGCAGTTCTTC. Protein product: CASSSTGTYNEQFF.

This clonotype was seen many times. The J gene is TRBJ2-3, the V gene TRBV6-1; TRBD1 might be the D (6 bases). V lost 1 base to trimming and J lost 0 bases, with 8 bases between them. CDR1 is MNHNS and CDR2 is SASEGT in the germline V gene. This CDR3 region has 15 residues. The CDR3 region has the DNA TGTGCCAGCAGTGAAGGGACAGCTAGCACAGATACGCAGTATTTT. This codes for CASSEGTASTDTQYF.